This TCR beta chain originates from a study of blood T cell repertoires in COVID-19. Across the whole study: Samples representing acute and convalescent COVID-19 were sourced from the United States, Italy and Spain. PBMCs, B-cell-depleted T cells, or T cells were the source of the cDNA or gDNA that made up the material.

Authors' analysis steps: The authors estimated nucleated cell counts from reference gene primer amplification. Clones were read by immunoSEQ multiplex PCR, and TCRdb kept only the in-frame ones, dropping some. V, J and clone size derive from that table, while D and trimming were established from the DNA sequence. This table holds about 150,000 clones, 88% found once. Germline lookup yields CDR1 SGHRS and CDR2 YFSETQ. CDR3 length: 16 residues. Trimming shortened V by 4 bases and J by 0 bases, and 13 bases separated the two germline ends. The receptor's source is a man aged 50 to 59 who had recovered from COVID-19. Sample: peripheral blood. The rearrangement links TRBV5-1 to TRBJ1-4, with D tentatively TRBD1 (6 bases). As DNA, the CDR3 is TGCGCCAGCAGCCCTTTTGGGGGCCCAACTAATGAAAAACTGTTTTTT. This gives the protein CASSPFGGPTNEKLFF.